A single TCR beta chain is shown here with its context. The antigen remains unidentified. This record comes from a study of cytotoxic CD8 clonotypes in ibrutinib-treated CLL. Germline-derived CDR1 and CDR2 are LNHDA and SQIVND (reference sequence). CDR3 length: 16 amino acids. With 5 bases clipped from V and 3 bases from J, the junction kept 12 bases outside the gene matches. Repertoires were generated with immunoSEQ multiplex PCR, while TCRdb's copy carries only in-frame clones and drops some. The sample comprises fewer than 100,000 clones, around 75% of which are singletons, and roughly 5% rests with the top ten. Study-wide points: Clonality grew at ibrutinib response; at progression, it decreased back toward baseline. The study found public clonotypes uncommon, contracting or stable on treatment.

The chain employs TRBV19 and TRBJ2-7, with 8 nucleotides matching TRBD1. The TCR sequence derives from a human donor with chronic lymphocytic leukemia. The specimen comprised PBMCs, sampled after 12 months of ibrutinib treatment. CDR3 residues: CASSLARTGIIYEQYF. CDR3 bases: TGTGCCAGTAGTTTAGCAAGGACAGGGATTATCTACGAGCAGTACTTC.